The T cell receptor beta chain described here comes from a study of shared clonotypes between healthy human individuals. Here immunoSEQ multiplex PCR was the method, and the copy in TCRdb shows in-frame clones only, minus some. The sample records about half a million clones, about four fifths being singletons. Trimming took 0 bases from V and 6 from J, leaving 16 bases between them. Germline loops: CDR1 SGHNT, CDR2 YYREEE (reference sequence). This CDR3 region has 16 residues. Among the donors, all were Caucasian adults who lived in Nashville, Tennessee. This clonotype was obtained from a woman aged 40 to 55 in good health. Some clones in this sample may be carry-over from other donors' samples. The sample consisted of PBMCs. V gene TRBV5-4 combines with J gene TRBJ2-1; possibly TRBD2 for D (5 bases). For the CDR3, the DNA is TGTGCCAGCAGCTTGGACCTAGCCCAGGAAGCCAATGAGCAGTTCTTC. Translating it yields CASSLDLAQEANEQFF.